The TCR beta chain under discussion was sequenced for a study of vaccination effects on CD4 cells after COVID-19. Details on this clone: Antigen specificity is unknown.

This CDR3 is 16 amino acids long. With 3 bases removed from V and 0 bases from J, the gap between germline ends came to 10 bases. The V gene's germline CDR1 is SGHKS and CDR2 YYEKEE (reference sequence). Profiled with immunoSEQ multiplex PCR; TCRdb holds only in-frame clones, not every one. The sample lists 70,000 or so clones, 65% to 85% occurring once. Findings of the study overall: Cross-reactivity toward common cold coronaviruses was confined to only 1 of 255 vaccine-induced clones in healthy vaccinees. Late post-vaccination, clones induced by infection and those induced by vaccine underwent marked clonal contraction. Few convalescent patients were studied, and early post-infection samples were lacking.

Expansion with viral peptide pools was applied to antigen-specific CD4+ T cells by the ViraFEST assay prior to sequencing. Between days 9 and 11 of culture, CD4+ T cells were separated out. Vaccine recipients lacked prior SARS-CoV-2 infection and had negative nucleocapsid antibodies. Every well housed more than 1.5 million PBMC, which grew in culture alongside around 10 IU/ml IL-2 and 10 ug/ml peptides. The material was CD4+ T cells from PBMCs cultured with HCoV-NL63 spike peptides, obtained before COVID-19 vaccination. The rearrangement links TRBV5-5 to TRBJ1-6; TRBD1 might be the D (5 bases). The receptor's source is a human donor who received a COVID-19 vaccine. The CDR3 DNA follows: TGTGCCAGCAGCTCGTGGACAATCTCCTATAATTCACCCCTCCACTTT. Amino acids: CASSSWTISYNSPLHF.